Each of the 28 T cell receptor beta chains below was sequenced from the same sample in a study of cytomegalovirus exposure and HLA in healthy donors. Primers included in the PCR were 60 Vbeta and 13 Jbeta primers. Clones were read by immunoSEQ multiplex PCR, and TCRdb kept only the in-frame ones, dropping some. The sample holds approximately 150,000 clones, 80% seen once. Material: PBMCs. The source is a man aged 18 to 35 in good health and CMV-seropositive.

The V gene is TRBV4-3, the J gene TRBJ2-7; TRBD1 agrees at 8 bases. Germline V gene sequence: CDR1 LGHNA, CDR2 YSLEER. CDR3 length equals 15 residues. The J segment lost 2 bases and the V segment lost 4 bases, leaving 7 bases of the junction unmatched. The CDR3 region is CASSPGQGKTYEQYF. The DNA for the CDR3 is TGCGCCAGCAGCCCCGGACAGGGAAAAACCTACGAGCAGTACTTC.

The V gene is TRBV7-9, the J gene TRBJ1-1; the D gene is possibly TRBD1 (5 bases). The CDR3 totals 15 residues. The germline V gene has CDR1 SEHNR and CDR2 FQNEAQ (reference sequence). V lost 5 bases and J 5 bases, leaving 18 bases between the germline ends. CDR3 amino acids: CASSPAGEFWTEAFF. The CDR3 nucleotides read TGTGCCAGCAGCCCCGCGGGGGAATTCTGGACTGAAGCTTTCTTT.

The CDR3 DNA is TGTGCCAGCAGTTACTCGCCGACAGGGAAGGGTACTGAAGCTTTCTTT. It encodes CASSYSPTGKGTEAFF. V gene TRBV6-5 combines with J gene TRBJ1-1; 7 nucleotides match TRBD1. V trimming: 0 bases; J trimming: 5 bases; junction bases outside the gene matches: 9. Germline V gives CDR1 MNHEY, CDR2 SVGAGI. The CDR3 spans 16 residues.

The chain carries TRBV18 and TRBJ2-7, with D perhaps matching TRBD2 (7 bases). Trimming stripped 4 bases from V and 0 bases from J, with 22 bases between. The germline CDR1 and CDR2 sequences are KGHSH and LQKENI. There are 18 residues in the CDR3. Written as DNA, the CDR3 is TGTGCCAGCTCACAAATATTCAAAGGGGGGGACGGCTCCTACGAGCAGTACTTC. The encoded protein is CASSQIFKGGDGSYEQYF.

The gene calls are TRBV5-1 and TRBJ2-5; 8 nucleotides align to TRBD2. The germline CDR1 and CDR2 sequences are SGHRS and YFSETQ. The V segment lost 0 bases and the J segment 1 base; nucleotides outside the gene matches: 11. The CDR3 runs 18 residues. CDR3 bases: TGCGCCAGCAGCTTGGCCAGGGGAATTAGCGGGATCCAAGAGACCCAGTACTTC. Protein product: CASSLARGISGIQETQYF.

The gene calls are TRBV9 and TRBJ1-2, with D possibly matching TRBD1 (6 bases). V shed 3 bases and J shed 8 bases, with 8 bases lying between them. Germline CDR1 and CDR2: SGDLS and YYNGEE. The CDR3 has 11 amino acids. The DNA of the CDR3 is TGTGCCAGCAGCGATCAGGGGGGCTACACCTTC. This translates into CASSDQGGYTF.

This chain uses TRBV5-1 with TRBJ1-5; 8 bases are a match to TRBD1. The V gene's germline CDR1 is SGHRS and CDR2 YFSETQ. The CDR3 is made up of 15 amino acids. With 3 bases clipped from V and 1 base from J, the junction kept 3 bases outside the gene matches. CDR3 coding DNA: TGCGCCAGCAGCTCGACAGGGGAGAGCAATCAGCCCCAGCATTTT. Its protein is CASSSTGESNQPQHF.

This clone appeared a single time. The V gene is TRBV7-8, the J gene TRBJ2-1; D might be TRBD1 (7 bases). The length of the CDR3 is 14 residues. Germline V lookup: CDR1 SGHVS, CDR2 FQNEAQ. Trimming shortened V by 5 bases and J by 4 bases, and 12 bases separated the two germline ends. CDR3 loop: CASSPRDSYNEQFF. The CDR3 region has the DNA TGTGCCAGCAGCCCGCGGGACAGTTACAATGAGCAGTTCTTC.

The chain combines TRBV2 with TRBJ1-2, with D maybe TRBD1 (5 bases). Trimming took off 4 bases at V and 2 bases at J, with 14 bases between the two ends. Germline CDR1 and CDR2: SNHLY and FYNNEI. This CDR3 is built from 15 residues. The CDR3 DNA follows: TGTGCCAGCAGTGGCAAAGGGGTTAGCAACTATGGCTACACCTTC. This sequence encodes CASSGKGVSNYGYTF.

This chain links TRBV6-1 with TRBJ1-1; no reliable D call. CDR3 length: 15 residues. CDR1 and CDR2 (germline): MNHNS, SASEGT. Deletions cut 2 bases from V and 11 bases from J, with 21 bases between. In DNA, the CDR3 is TGTGCCAGCAGTGAATCGGGTGGCCGGACTCGAAGGGCTTTCTTT. Residues: CASSESGGRTRRAFF.

This clone was recorded once. The rearrangement uses TRBV28 and TRBJ1-1; 12 nucleotides align to TRBD1. From germline, CDR1 is MDHEN and CDR2 SYDVKM. This CDR3 is built from 18 residues. The junction had 17 bases not matched to a gene; V was cut back by 6 bases and J by 6 bases. CDR3 nucleotides: TGTGCCAGCAGCTCTGGGACAGGGGGCGGACCGAACGGTGCTGAAGCTTTCTTT. It translates to CASSSGTGGGPNGAEAFF.

The chain has TRBV11-2 and TRBJ2-7; possible D gene TRBD1, 5 bases. Trimming took 1 base from V and 2 from J, leaving 9 bases between them. The CDR3 spans 14 residues. Germline V gives CDR1 SGHAT, CDR2 FQNNGV. CDR3 sequence: CASSLVGRAYEQYF. The CDR3 coding sequence is TGTGCCAGCAGCTTAGTCGGCAGGGCCTACGAGCAGTACTTC.

In DNA form, the CDR3 reads TGCAGTGCTAGCGGCTACGAGCAGTACTTC. Translating it yields CSASGYEQYF. The V and J genes are TRBV20-1 and TRBJ2-7, with D unclear. The germline gives CDR1 DFQATT, CDR2 SNEGSKA (reference sequence). V lost 3 bases and J lost 3, with 3 bases in between. CDR3 length: 10 residues.

This sequence joins TRBV25-1 and TRBJ1-2, with a tentative D call TRBD1 (6 bases). The CDR3 extends over 16 amino acids. V lost 3 bases to trimming and J lost 2 bases, with 16 bases between them. CDR1 is MGHDK, CDR2 SYGVNS, per germline. CDR3 in amino acids: CASSDPYDRLNYGYTF. The CDR3 nucleotides read TGTGCCAGCAGTGACCCTTACGACAGGCTCAACTATGGCTACACCTTC.

For this clone: This CDR3 is also generated by other DNA sequences in the sample. The chain employs TRBV7-2 and TRBJ2-2, with a weak D call TRBD2 (5 bases). Germline-derived CDR1 and CDR2 are SGHTA and FQGNSA. The CDR3 length is 13 residues. V dropped 2 bases and J dropped 6 bases, with 7 bases sitting between them. The CDR3 region is CASSLTSPGELFF. The DNA for the CDR3 is TGTGCCAGCAGCTTAACTAGTCCCGGGGAGCTGTTTTTT.

The V call is TRBV7-9, the J call TRBJ1-2; TRBD1 agrees at 8 bases. Losses at the gene ends were 5 bases for V and 4 bases for J; bases not matched to a gene: 3. This CDR3 has 13 amino acids. From germline, CDR1 is SEHNR and CDR2 FQNEAQ (reference sequence). CDR3: CASSGQGLYGYTF. The DNA for the CDR3 is TGTGCCAGCAGCGGACAGGGCCTCTATGGCTACACCTTC.

This clone was counted a few times. The chain is built from TRBV10-2 and TRBJ2-7; 7 bases agree with TRBD1. The trim removed 8 bases at V and 1 base at J, leaving 8 bases unmatched. Germline CDR1 reads WSHSY; CDR2 reads SAAADI. The CDR3 length is 14 residues. The chain's CDR3 is CASVPTGPSYEQYF. The CDR3 coding sequence is TGCGCCAGCGTCCCGACAGGGCCGTCCTACGAGCAGTACTTC.

The V and J genes are TRBV28 and TRBJ2-7; TRBD1 might be the D (6 bases). The CDR3 spans 14 residues. V dropped 8 bases and J dropped 1 base, with 15 bases sitting between them. Germline V gene lookup returns CDR1 MDHEN and CDR2 SYDVKM. The DNA for the CDR3 is TGTGCCAGCTTCAGGGGCAGTCCGTCCTACGAGCAGTACTTC. This encodes CASFRGSPSYEQYF.

V usage is TRBV5-6 and J usage is TRBJ2-7; 9 nucleotides align to TRBD2. Germline V gene data show CDR1 as SGHDT and CDR2 as YYEEEE. The ends lost 0 bases at V and 7 bases at J; junction bases unmatched: 5. The CDR3 spans 14 residues. The chain's CDR3 is CASSLVAGVGEQYF. The CDR3 DNA is TGTGCCAGCAGCTTGGTAGCGGGAGTAGGAGAGCAGTACTTC.

The rearrangement uses TRBV2 and TRBJ2-7, with TRBD1 identical over 9 bases. The J segment lost 2 bases and the V segment lost 6 bases, leaving 5 bases of the junction unmatched. The CDR3 loop spans 14 amino acids. Germline CDR1 reads SNHLY; CDR2 reads FYNNEI. CDR3: CASSGTGPPYEQYF. Here the CDR3 DNA reads TGTGCCAGCAGCGGGACAGGGCCTCCCTACGAGCAGTACTTC.

This clone is a singleton in its sample. The gene calls are TRBV5-6 and TRBJ1-2; TRBD1 matches 8 bases. Germline V lookup: CDR1 SGHDT, CDR2 YYEEEE. The CDR3 loop spans 15 amino acids. Losses at the gene ends were 0 bases for V and 4 bases for J; bases not matched to a gene: 5. CDR3 protein: CASSLGDRSIYGYTF. In nucleotides, the CDR3 is TGTGCCAGCAGCTTGGGGGACAGGTCTATCTATGGCTACACCTTC.

This clone was observed a single time. The V gene is TRBV11-2, the J gene TRBJ2-1; TRBD2 might be the D (6 bases). Deletions cut 4 bases from V and 12 bases from J, with 13 bases between. Germline loops: CDR1 SGHAT, CDR2 FQNNGV. CDR3 length: 12 amino acids. The CDR3 reads CASSSRLVGQFF. CDR3 in DNA: TGTGCCAGCAGCTCACGACTAGTGGGGCAGTTCTTC.

This chain joins TRBV7-9 and TRBJ1-3; tentatively, D is TRBD1 (5 bases). Germline CDR1 reads SEHNR; CDR2 reads FQNEAQ (reference sequence). The CDR3 covers 15 residues. V lost 0 bases to trimming and J lost 2 bases, with 8 bases between them. The CDR3 DNA sequence: TGTGCCAGCAGCTTAGCAGGGGTCCCTGGAAACACCATATATTTT. Its protein is CASSLAGVPGNTIYF.

The rearrangement uses TRBV5-1 and TRBJ1-3; possibly TRBD1 for D (5 bases). Germline values: CDR1 SGHRS, CDR2 YFSETQ. The ends were cut back, 7 bases at V and 4 bases at J, with 18 bases in the middle. CDR3 length equals 15 residues. The CDR3 DNA reads as TGCGCCAGCTGCCAGGACATCATGGAAGGAAACACCATATATTTT. Amino acids: CASCQDIMEGNTIYF.

The table lists this clone with a count of one. V and J are TRBV7-3 and TRBJ2-7, with a weak D call TRBD1 (6 bases). Germline V gene data show CDR1 as SGHTA and CDR2 as FQGTGA. The germline V and J ends were trimmed by 4 bases and 1 base, with 17 bases remaining between them. The CDR3 sequence is 16 residues long. CDR3 sequence reads: CASSCQQGARSYEQYF. As DNA, the CDR3 is TGTGCCAGCAGCTGTCAACAGGGTGCGAGGTCCTACGAGCAGTACTTC. The whole variable domain, filled in from reference TRBV7-3 and TRBJ2-7, reads GAGVSQTPSNKVTEKGKYVELRCDPISGHTALYWYRQSLGQGPEFLIYFQGTGAADDSGLPNDRFFAVRPEGSVSTLKIQRTERGDSAVYLCASSCQQGARSYEQYFGPGTRLTVT.

This clone has just a few counts. The chain couples TRBV2 to TRBJ1-4; 7 positions agree with TRBD1. V was pared by 6 bases and J by 5 bases, with 3 bases of the junction left unmatched. The germline V gene encodes CDR1 SNHLY and CDR2 FYNNEI. This CDR3 region has 13 residues. The CDR3 loop reads CASRDRPNEKLFF. The CDR3 bases are TGTGCCAGCAGGGACAGGCCAAATGAAAAACTGTTTTTT.

V gene TRBV18 combines with J gene TRBJ2-3; D not resolved. The V gene lost 5 bases and the J gene lost 1 base, with 10 bases spanning the gap. CDR1 is KGHSH and CDR2 is LQKENI in the germline V gene. This CDR3 comprises 14 residues. In DNA, the CDR3 is TGTGCCAGCTCATTAACGCAGGGCACAGATACGCAGTATTTT. It is translated as CASSLTQGTDTQYF. Full variable domain (outside the CDR3, taken from reference TRBV18 and TRBJ2-3): NAGVMQNPRHLVRRRGQEARLRCSPMKGHSHVYWYRQLPEEGLKFMVYLQKENIIDESGMPKERFSAEFPKEGPSILRIQQVVRGDSAAYFCASSLTQGTDTQYFGPGTRLTVL.

In this sample, this clone turned up a few times. This sequence joins TRBV4-3 and TRBJ2-1, with TRBD2 matching 7 bases. The V segment lost 0 bases and the J segment 4 bases; nucleotides outside the gene matches: 9. Germline V gene data show CDR1 as LGHNA and CDR2 as YSLEER. The CDR3 has 17 residues. In DNA, the CDR3 is TGCGCCAGCAGCCAAGATCGGAGGGGACTACAATACAATGAGCAGTTCTTC. This translates into CASSQDRRGLQYNEQFF.